Below, one T cell receptor (beta chain) is given with its context. Its matching antigen is unknown. The TCR beta library used iRepertoire HTBI primers with Arm-PCR amplification of CDR3. Authors' analysis steps: Throughout the samples, researchers identified 50 to 75 TRBV and roughly 13 TRBJ segments. TCRdb re-derived calls from the multiplex PCR reads in MiXCR, one entry per CDR3 protein. What appears here as the V and J calls and clone size reflects TCRdb's work, not the paper's. There are about 210,000 distinct CDR3 sequences in the sample; around a fifth occur only once, and roughly 12% lies in the top ten. These data originate in a study of regulatory T cells in long-lasting Graves disease. Whole-study results and caveats: Relative to newly diagnosed Graves' patients, persistent ones had lower TCR diversity.

Documented time point: newly diagnosed GD, antithyroid drugs for less than 3 months. PBMCs provided the RNA from which the TCR library was made. In addition, the sample was reused for a study of T cells in Graves' hyperthyroidism and ophthalmopathy. Per that paper: Patients showing uncontrolled infection, other autoimmune disease, pregnancy or lactation were ineligible.

This TCR was sampled from a woman under 40 with Graves disease. Sequenced here: peripheral blood mononuclear cells (PBMCs), sampled at new diagnosis, from a patient treated with antithyroid drugs.

The CDR3 loop reads CASSSRGLAAYNEQFF. The CDR3, as DNA: TGTGCCAGCAGCTCAAGGGGACTAGCGGCGTACAATGAGCAGTTCTTC. This chain connects TRBV7-9 to TRBJ2-1; TRBD2 aligns across 11 bases. Germline V lookup: CDR1 SEHNR, CDR2 FQNEAQ (reference sequence). Trimming cost V 4 bases and J 4 bases; bases outside gene matches: 6. The CDR3 has 16 amino acids.